The 27 T cell receptor beta chains below were found in one sample sequenced in a study of cytomegalovirus exposure and HLA in healthy donors (dated by TCRdb to 2017 to 2019). Library preparation used the immunoSEQ multiplex PCR assay. The clones in this table, taken by TCRdb from immuneACCESS, are in-frame only. Not every clone is retained; where verified, under half of the shortfall comes from an unresolved V gene, and the cause of the rest is unknown. In this sample the table shows fewer than 90,000 clones, about 94% of which occur a single time. The top ten clonotypes cover approximately 2.1% of the sample. Sequencing input: PBMCs. These receptors were taken from a woman under 30 in good health and CMV-seronegative.

The chain uses TRBV28 and TRBJ2-3, with TRBD2 matching over 7 bases. The V segment lost 4 bases and the J segment 4 bases; nucleotides outside the gene matches: 8. The CDR3 is 15 amino acids. Germline CDR1 and CDR2: MDHEN and SYDVKM. The CDR3 sequence: CASSSPGGGSDTQYF. CDR3 bases: TGTGCCAGCAGTTCTCCCGGGGGAGGGTCAGATACGCAGTATTTT.

The CDR3 loop reads CASSNPGLAGTDTQYF. The CDR3 nucleotides read TGTGCCAGCAGCAACCCGGGACTAGCGGGAACAGATACGCAGTATTTT. The chain is built from TRBV11-3 and TRBJ2-3; 13 nucleotides match TRBD2. Trimming removed 5 bases from V and 3 bases from J; junction bases left unmatched: 5. The germline V gene encodes CDR1 SGHNT and CDR2 YENEEA. The CDR3 covers 16 residues.

V gene TRBV29-1 combines with J gene TRBJ2-2; D remains ambiguous. V lost 7 bases and J 5 bases, leaving 11 bases between the germline ends. The CDR3 has 12 residues. Looked up from germline, CDR1 is SQVTM and CDR2 is ANQGSEA. Written as DNA, the CDR3 is TGCAGCGCCTGGAGAAAAACCGGGGAGCTGTTTTTT. It is translated as CSAWRKTGELFF.

J is TRBJ2-1 and V is TRBV2; the match to TRBD2 covers 12 bases. CDR1 and CDR2 from the germline V gene are SNHLY and FYNNEI. J was trimmed by 0 bases and V by 8 bases; bases with no gene match: 8. The CDR3 contains 17 residues. CDR3 nucleotide sequence: TGTGCCAGCTTTGGTAAGACTAGCGGGAGCTCCTACAATGAGCAGTTCTTC. Its protein product is CASFGKTSGSSYNEQFF.

The chain combines TRBV28 with TRBJ2-2; 9 nucleotides line up with TRBD1. Trimming removed 7 bases from V and 3 bases from J; junction bases left unmatched: 6. Germline-derived CDR1 and CDR2 are MDHEN and SYDVKM. The CDR3 extends over 15 amino acids. CDR3 nucleotides: TGTGCCAGCACTACAGGGGGCAGGGACACCGGGGAGCTGTTTTTT. Its translation: CASTTGGRDTGELFF.

The chain couples TRBV11-2 to TRBJ2-5; the D gene is possibly TRBD1 (5 bases). Trimming pared 5 bases from V and 1 base from J, leaving 8 bases between. The CDR3 contains 13 residues. Germline V gene lookup returns CDR1 SGHAT and CDR2 FQNNGV. CDR3 nucleotides: TGTGCCAGCAGCCGACAGACCCAAGAGACCCAGTACTTC. Protein sequence: CASSRQTQETQYF.

This chain connects TRBV6-5 to TRBJ2-7, with 9 bases that match TRBD1. This CDR3 contains 14 residues. Per germline, CDR1 MNHEY and CDR2 SVGAGI. Unmatched junction bases numbered 8, after V lost 7 bases and J lost 4 bases. In nucleotides, the CDR3 is TGTGCCAGCAATAGACAGGGGGGGGATTACGAGCAGTACTTC. Translation gives CASNRQGGDYEQYF.

The V call is TRBV4-2, the J call TRBJ1-5; maybe TRBD1 (6 bases). The CDR3 runs to 15 residues. CDR1 is LGHNA and CDR2 is YNFKEQ in the germline V gene. Trimming stripped 4 bases from V and 0 bases from J, with 10 bases between. DNA for the CDR3: TGTGCCAGCAGCCGAGGGGGATATAGCAATCAGCCCCAGCATTTT. This sequence encodes CASSRGGYSNQPQHF.

V gene TRBV5-1 combines with J gene TRBJ2-5; D remains unclear. V was clipped by 1 base and J by 4 bases, with 8 bases between them. Germline CDR1 is SGHRS and CDR2 is YFSETQ. This CDR3 has 13 amino acids. The CDR3 region is CASSLTGVETQYF. As DNA, the CDR3 is TGCGCCAGCAGCTTGACCGGTGTAGAGACCCAGTACTTC.

The chain combines TRBV19 with TRBJ1-5, with 7 bases fitting TRBD1. The CDR3 contains 16 residues. From germline, CDR1 is LNHDA and CDR2 SQIVND (reference sequence). J gave up 7 bases and V 5 bases, and 14 bases lay outside the gene matches. The CDR3 region is CASSSPRAGGRQPQHF. DNA of the CDR3: TGTGCCAGTAGTTCCCCGCGGGCAGGGGGAAGACAGCCCCAGCATTTT.

CDR3 amino acids: CASSPDRLGQPQHF. CDR3 sequence (DNA): TGTGCCAGCAGCCCGGACAGGCTGGGTCAGCCCCAGCATTTT. The chain employs TRBV5-8 and TRBJ1-5, with 7 nucleotides matching TRBD1. J was trimmed by 6 bases and V by 4 bases; bases with no gene match: 7. Germline V gives CDR1 SGHTS, CDR2 YDEGEE. The CDR3 totals 14 residues.

This clone was seen a single time. The rearrangement links TRBV7-9 to TRBJ2-1; 9 bases agree with TRBD2. Germline CDR1 SEHNR, CDR2 FQNEAQ (reference sequence). The CDR3 loop spans 16 amino acids. V lost 3 bases, J lost 9 bases, and 12 bases stayed unmatched. Here the CDR3 DNA reads TGTGCCAGCAGCTTTCCGGCTAGCGGGGAAAATCCTGAGCAGTTCTTC. Translated, it gives CASSFPASGENPEQFF.

The rearrangement joins TRBV30 to TRBJ1-4; TRBD1 matches at 11 bases. The CDR3 totals 16 residues. The germline V gene encodes CDR1 GTSNPN and CDR2 SVGIG (reference sequence). J lost 7 bases, V lost 4 bases, and 11 bases had no gene match. This chain's CDR3 is CAWNWEGQGAREKLFF. CDR3 coding DNA: TGTGCCTGGAATTGGGAAGGACAGGGGGCGCGTGAAAAACTGTTTTTT.

J is TRBJ1-5 and V is TRBV6-6; 8 nucleotides agree with TRBD1. Germline CDR1 MNHNY, CDR2 SVGAGI (reference sequence). V gave up 6 bases and J gave up 3 bases; unmatched junction bases: 7. The CDR3 runs to 15 residues. The CDR3 coding sequence is TGTGCCAGCAGCCTGGGACAGGCCGTCAATCAGCCCCAGCATTTT. Its translation is CASSLGQAVNQPQHF.

This clone was detected once. This chain uses TRBV4-1 with TRBJ2-5, with 14 bases lining up with TRBD2. The CDR3 covers 16 residues. Germline trimming cut 0 bases from V and 4 bases from J; bases unmatched to any gene: 1. Looked up from germline, CDR1 is MGHRA and CDR2 is YSYEKL. CDR3 nucleotides: TGCGCCAGCAGCCAAGATGGGACTAGCGGGGGAGAGACCCAGTACTTC. Translation: CASSQDGTSGGETQYF.

The V and J genes are TRBV28 and TRBJ2-1; D gene uncertain. Germline V lookup: CDR1 MDHEN, CDR2 SYDVKM. Trimming removed 3 bases from V and 0 bases from J, with 6 bases in between. This CDR3 spans 14 amino acids. CDR3 sequence reads: CASSFLSSYNEQFF. The DNA of the CDR3 is TGTGCCAGCAGTTTTCTTAGCTCCTACAATGAGCAGTTCTTC.

This clone was seen just once. The genes are TRBV7-9 and TRBJ1-2, with D possibly TRBD1 on 6 matching bases. Per germline, CDR1 SEHNR and CDR2 FQNEAQ (reference sequence). Trimming removed 4 bases at V and 2 bases at J, with 17 bases between. This CDR3 contains 16 residues. The CDR3 DNA sequence: TGTGCCAGCAGCTATAGCGCAACACAGGGAAACTATGGCTACACCTTC. This gives the protein CASSYSATQGNYGYTF.

This sequence joins TRBV28 and TRBJ2-5, with TRBD2 matching 10 bases. V lost 2 bases and J lost 2; bases outside the gene matches: 2. The CDR3 runs to 15 residues. Germline V gene data show CDR1 as MDHEN and CDR2 as SYDVKM. CDR3 DNA sequence: TGTGCCAGCAGTTTAGAACTAGCGGGACAAGAGACCCAGTACTTC. This sequence encodes CASSLELAGQETQYF. Drawing the rest from reference TRBV28 and TRBJ2-5, the complete variable domain is DVKVTQSSRYLVKRTGEKVFLECVQDMDHENMFWYRQDPGLGLRLIYFSYDVKMKEKGDIPEGYSVSREKKERFSLILESASTNQTSMYLCASSLELAGQETQYFGPGTRLLVL.

The chain has TRBV18 and TRBJ2-7; 7 bases line up with TRBD1. Trimming cost V 1 base and J 7 bases; bases outside gene matches: 13. The CDR3 contains 16 residues. Germline values: CDR1 KGHSH, CDR2 LQKENI. CDR3 in DNA: TGTGCCAGCTCACCACGAGGAACAGGGGCACCTGGGGAGCAGTACTTC. As protein: CASSPRGTGAPGEQYF.

The chain couples TRBV6-6 to TRBJ2-7; a weak D match, TRBD2 (5 bases). CDR1 and CDR2 from the germline V gene are MNHNY and SVGAGI (reference sequence). The CDR3 has 13 residues. V shed 10 bases and J shed 3 bases, with 16 bases lying between them. CDR3 in amino acids: CATEGSQDYEQYF. Written as DNA, the CDR3 is TGTGCCACCGAGGGATCCCAAGACTACGAGCAGTACTTC.

V gene TRBV2 combines with J gene TRBJ2-7, with TRBD1 matching 10 bases. V shed 6 bases and J 6 bases; nucleotides not matched to a gene: 2. The CDR3 runs to 12 residues. Per germline, CDR1 SNHLY and CDR2 FYNNEI. In DNA form, the CDR3 reads TGTGCCAGCAGGGGACAGGGGAGCGAGCAGTACTTC. Translating it yields CASRGQGSEQYF. Using reference TRBV2 and TRBJ2-7 for the parts outside the CDR3, the full variable domain is EPEVTQTPSHQVTQMGQEVILRCVPISNHLYFYWYRQILGQKVEFLVSFYNNEISEKSEIFDDQFSVERPDGSNFTLKIRSTKLEDSAMYFCASRGQGSEQYFGPGTRLTVT.

The V gene is TRBV29-1, the J gene TRBJ1-2; 7 positions match TRBD1. CDR3 length equals 14 residues. V trimming: 3 bases; J trimming: 6 bases; junction bases outside the gene matches: 10. In germline, CDR1 is SQVTM, CDR2 ANQGSEA. CDR3 nucleotides: TGCAGCGTTGACCCCAAGGGCAGGGGGGATGGCTACACCTTC. It yields the protein CSVDPKGRGDGYTF.

The rearrangement joins TRBV5-1 to TRBJ2-7, with 8 positions matching TRBD1. This CDR3 region has 16 residues. V was clipped by 3 bases and J by 1 base; unmatched bases: 9. The germline gives CDR1 SGHRS, CDR2 YFSETQ. The chain's CDR3 is CASSSTPGTGSYEQYF. In nucleotides, the CDR3 is TGCGCCAGCAGCTCTACGCCCGGGACAGGTTCCTACGAGCAGTACTTC. Variable domain in full (rest from reference TRBV5-1 and TRBJ2-7): KAGVTQTPRYLIKTRGQQVTLSCSPISGHRSVSWYQQTPGQGLQFLFEYFSETQRNKGNFPGRFSGRQFSNSRSEMNVSTLELGDSALYLCASSSTPGTGSYEQYFGPGTRLTVT.

The chain carries TRBV7-6 and TRBJ2-2; 10 bases are shared with TRBD1. The J segment lost 6 bases and the V segment lost 2 bases, leaving 12 bases of the junction unmatched. Looked up from germline, CDR1 is SGHVS and CDR2 is FNYEAQ. CDR3 length equals 18 residues. CDR3 sequence (DNA): TGTGCCAGCAGCTTAATCCCCTCGGGACAGGGGATTCCCGGGGAGCTGTTTTTT. It codes for CASSLIPSGQGIPGELFF.

The V gene is TRBV30, the J gene TRBJ2-3, with D unclear. The ends were cut back, 0 bases at V and 6 bases at J, with 7 bases in the middle. The CDR3 covers 12 residues. Per germline, CDR1 GTSNPN and CDR2 SVGIG (reference sequence). The CDR3 region is CAWSVSGDTQYF. The CDR3 DNA follows: TGTGCCTGGAGTGTTTCCGGGGATACGCAGTATTTT.

The V and J genes are TRBV7-8 and TRBJ1-4; no reliable D call. Trimming stripped 5 bases from V and 0 bases from J, with 10 bases between. CDR1 and CDR2 (germline): SGHVS, FQNEAQ. The CDR3 spans 15 residues. CDR3 sequence reads: CASSQVVTTNEKLFF. The CDR3 DNA reads as TGTGCCAGCAGCCAGGTCGTAACAACTAATGAAAAACTGTTTTTT.

The V call is TRBV30, the J call TRBJ2-5; 8 bases match TRBD2. Germline lookup yields CDR1 GTSNPN and CDR2 SVGIG (reference sequence). Trimming cost V 2 bases and J 2 bases; bases outside gene matches: 10. This CDR3 region has 16 residues. The CDR3 loop reads CAWSPMSGLAQETQYF. DNA of the CDR3: TGTGCCTGGAGTCCAATGAGCGGACTAGCACAAGAGACCCAGTACTTC.